These 32 T cell receptor beta chains were all obtained from the same sample, sequenced in a study of beta chain features in type 1 diabetes. General study findings and limits: Among all four CD4+ subsets, Type 1 diabetes patients had TCRB CDR3s that were moderately but significantly shorter.

Their antigens are not known. The isolated RNA, all of it, was reverse transcribed, so expressed TCRB transcripts were what got sequenced. Here immunoSEQ multiplex PCR was the method, and the copy in TCRdb shows in-frame clones only, minus some. The table includes about 370,000 clones, over 8.5% detected once. Sequenced sample: central memory CD4+ T cells from blood. The receptor set was obtained from a young man with type 1 diabetes.

In its sample, this clone was seen many times. V usage is TRBV18 and J usage is TRBJ2-7; 9 nucleotides match TRBD1. Germline CDR1 KGHSH, CDR2 LQKENI. This CDR3 region has 15 residues. The J segment lost 6 bases and the V segment lost 2 bases, leaving 8 bases of the junction unmatched. The CDR3 reads CASSPIQGQGSEQYF. CDR3 sequence (DNA): TGTGCCAGCTCACCAATCCAAGGACAGGGGTCCGAGCAGTACTTC.

This clone has a handful of counts. The V gene is TRBV7-2, the J gene TRBJ1-5; D is ambiguous. Trimming took off 5 bases at V and 5 bases at J, with 10 bases between the two ends. From germline, CDR1 is SGHTA and CDR2 FQGNSA. The CDR3 length is 13 residues. Here the CDR3 DNA reads TGTGCCAGCAGCCCAGCGAGGTATCAGCCCCAGCATTTT. Translating it yields CASSPARYQPQHF. The variable domain in full, completed from reference TRBV7-2 and TRBJ1-5, reads GAGVSQSPSNKVTEKGKDVELRCDPISGHTALYWYRQSLGQGLEFLIYFQGNSAPDKSGLPSDRFSAERTGGSVSTLTIQRTQQEDSAVYLCASSPARYQPQHFGDGTRLSIL.

This clone was recorded a few times. The V gene is TRBV27, the J gene TRBJ2-6; a weak D match, TRBD2 (5 bases). Trimming shortened V by 0 bases and J by 2 bases, and 17 bases separated the two germline ends. Germline CDR1 MNHEY, CDR2 SMNVEV (reference sequence). The length of the CDR3 is 19 residues. This chain's CDR3 is CASSLSRALVRPGANVLTF. CDR3 in DNA: TGTGCCAGCAGTTTATCAAGGGCACTAGTTCGGCCTGGGGCCAACGTCCTGACTTTC.

This clone came up many times. The chain combines TRBV7-9 with TRBJ2-1; D not resolved. This CDR3 has 13 amino acids. The germline V gene encodes CDR1 SEHNR and CDR2 FQNEAQ (reference sequence). The ends were cut back, 1 base at V and 5 bases at J, with 6 bases in the middle. The CDR3 region is CASSLGQDNEQFF. Written as DNA, the CDR3 is TGTGCCAGCAGCTTAGGGCAGGACAATGAGCAGTTCTTC.

The chain joins TRBV21-1 to TRBJ1-3. TRBV21-1 is a documented pseudogene. The CDR3 runs 16 residues. The CDR3 DNA reads TGTGCCAGCAGCAAAGTTGGGGGGTTCGCTGGAAACACCATATATTTT. It encodes CASSKVGGFAGNTIYF.

The chain joins TRBV6-5 to TRBJ1-5, with D possibly TRBD1 on 6 matching bases. CDR1 and CDR2 (germline): MNHEY, SVGAGI. Trimming shortened V by 6 bases and J by 4 bases, and 10 bases separated the two germline ends. The length of the CDR3 is 13 residues. The CDR3 spells CASRGQLNQPQHF. The CDR3 DNA sequence: TGTGCCAGCAGAGGACAGCTAAATCAGCCCCAGCATTTT.

This clone was observed a few times. The V gene is TRBV19, the J gene TRBJ2-7; 11 bases are a match to TRBD2. The CDR3 consists of 16 residues. Per the germline V gene, CDR1 is LNHDA and CDR2 is SQIVND (reference sequence). Trimming cost V 6 bases and J 5 bases; bases outside gene matches: 12. The DNA of the CDR3 is TGTGCCAGTAGCAGACTAGCGGGAAACCCGCCGCACGAGCAGTACTTC. Its translation is CASSRLAGNPPHEQYF.

This clone was picked up a small number of times. The chain has TRBV10-3 and TRBJ2-5; 9 positions match TRBD1. CDR1 is ENHRY and CDR2 is SYGVKD in the germline V gene. CDR3 length: 15 amino acids. Unmatched junction bases numbered 6, after V lost 5 bases and J lost 2 bases. The CDR3 loop reads CAISTGGQRQETQYF. In nucleotides, the CDR3 is TGTGCCATCAGTACAGGGGGCCAAAGACAAGAGACCCAGTACTTC.

V gene TRBV2 combines with J gene TRBJ2-2, with D possibly being TRBD2 (5 bases). The germline V gene encodes CDR1 SNHLY and CDR2 FYNNEI. The V end lost 5 bases, the J end lost 2 bases, and 15 bases lay between the germline ends. The CDR3 is 16 residues long. The CDR3 reads CASSYEGPLNTGELFF. CDR3 nucleotide sequence: TGTGCCAGCAGTTATGAGGGCCCACTAAACACCGGGGAGCTGTTTTTT.

The chain uses TRBV7-8 and TRBJ1-1; TRBD1 agrees at 7 bases. In germline, CDR1 is SGHVS, CDR2 FQNEAQ. The V segment lost 0 bases and the J segment 1 base; nucleotides outside the gene matches: 5. The CDR3 extends over 16 amino acids. Here the CDR3 reads CASSLALRGANTEAFF. The CDR3 DNA is TGTGCCAGCAGCTTAGCCCTCAGGGGGGCGAACACTGAAGCTTTCTTT.

This clone was picked up a small number of times. The chain employs TRBV6-5 and TRBJ1-2; TRBD1 might be the D (5 bases). The CDR3 consists of 14 residues. With 6 bases removed from V and 8 bases from J, the gap between germline ends came to 19 bases. From germline, CDR1 is MNHEY and CDR2 SVGAGI. CDR3 amino acids: CASSQKGQGAGYTF. Here the CDR3 DNA reads TGTGCCAGCAGCCAGAAGGGGCAGGGCGCAGGCTACACCTTC.

The DNA of the CDR3 is TGTGCCAGCAGCCAAACGACACAGGGGGCGGATGGCTACACCTTC. This encodes CASSQTTQGADGYTF. The V and J genes are TRBV4-2 and TRBJ1-2; TRBD1 aligns across 9 bases. CDR1 is LGHNA and CDR2 is YNFKEQ in the germline V gene. Germline trimming cut 2 bases from V and 6 bases from J; bases unmatched to any gene: 7. The CDR3 consists of 15 residues.

The chain employs TRBV6-1 and TRBJ1-5; 7 nucleotides align to TRBD1. Germline lookup yields CDR1 MNHNS and CDR2 SASEGT. CDR3 length equals 16 residues. The ends lost 3 bases at V and 1 base at J; junction bases unmatched: 6. The CDR3 coding sequence is TGTGCCAGCAGTGACTTGCAGACAGGGAGCAATCAGCCCCAGCATTTT. Translating gives CASSDLQTGSNQPQHF.

The V gene is TRBV7-3, the J gene TRBJ2-4; 7 bases align to TRBD2. This CDR3 comprises 17 residues. CDR1 is SGHTA and CDR2 is FQGTGA in the germline V gene. V was clipped by 5 bases and J by 0 bases; unmatched bases: 10. The CDR3 DNA is TGTGCCAGCAGCCCGAGCGGGGCCAGGGTAGCCAAAAACATTCAGTACTTC. The encoded protein is CASSPSGARVAKNIQYF.

Worth noting for this clone: The junction differs from germline at one of its ends, possibly a read error. This rearrangement joins TRBV5-1 to TRBJ2-7; D not resolved. The CDR3 consists of 12 residues. Germline-derived CDR1 and CDR2 are SGHRS and YFSETQ. The CDR3 protein is CASSTGPYEQYF. For the CDR3, the DNA is TGTGCCAGCAGCACCGGTCCCTACGAGCAGTACTTC.

This clone has only a few counts. This sequence joins TRBV7-2 and TRBJ2-7, with TRBD2 matching 11 bases. The CDR3 has 15 residues. From germline, CDR1 is SGHTA and CDR2 FQGNSA. The trim removed 5 bases at V and 5 bases at J, leaving 8 bases unmatched. The DNA of the CDR3 is TGTGCCAGCAGCATAACTAGCGGGAGACCGGACGAGCAGTACTTC. Translation: CASSITSGRPDEQYF. The variable domain in full, completed from reference TRBV7-2 and TRBJ2-7, reads GAGVSQSPSNKVTEKGKDVELRCDPISGHTALYWYRQSLGQGLEFLIYFQGNSAPDKSGLPSDRFSAERTGGSVSTLTIQRTQQEDSAVYLCASSITSGRPDEQYFGPGTRLTVT.

This clone has more than one count but fewer than ten. The J gene is TRBJ2-2, the V gene TRBV28; 14 bases align to TRBD2. Germline CDR1 is MDHEN and CDR2 is SYDVKM. This CDR3 has 17 amino acids. With 7 bases clipped from V and 4 bases from J, the junction kept 8 bases outside the gene matches. The CDR3 here is CASTPRGTSGSTGELFF. The CDR3 coding sequence is TGTGCCAGCACTCCCAGGGGGACTAGCGGGAGCACCGGGGAGCTGTTTTTT.

Here the CDR3 DNA reads TGCGCCAGCAGCTTACAGTTAGCGGGAGTAACAGATACGCAGTATTTT. Translated, it gives CASSLQLAGVTDTQYF. This chain connects TRBV5-1 to TRBJ2-3, with 9 positions matching TRBD2. Germline V gene lookup returns CDR1 SGHRS and CDR2 YFSETQ. There are 16 residues in the CDR3. V gave up 2 bases and J gave up 3 bases; unmatched junction bases: 7.

This chain joins TRBV19 and TRBJ1-3, with D unresolved. V gave up 8 bases and J gave up 2 bases, with 10 bases separating them. The V gene's germline CDR1 is LNHDA and CDR2 SQIVND (reference sequence). The CDR3 is 13 amino acids. The CDR3 loop reads CASSRGPGNTIYF. As DNA, the CDR3 is TGTGCCAGTTCCAGAGGCCCTGGAAACACCATATATTTT.

This clone was seen a handful of times. J is TRBJ2-1 and V is TRBV5-6; TRBD2 matches at 10 bases. This CDR3 has 15 amino acids. The V gene's germline CDR1 is SGHDT and CDR2 YYEEEE. V shed 1 base, J shed 7 bases, and the junction held 5 bases outside the gene matches. The CDR3 is CASSLISGRRNEQFF. DNA for the CDR3: TGTGCCAGCAGCTTGATTAGCGGGAGGCGGAATGAGCAGTTCTTC. The full variable domain, rest sourced from reference TRBV5-6 and TRBJ2-1, is DAGVTQSPTHLIKTRGQQVTLRCSPKSGHDTVSWYQQALGQGPQFIFQYYEEEERQRGNFPDRFSGHQFPNYSSELNVNALLLGDSALYLCASSLISGRRNEQFFGPGTRLTVL.

The V and J genes are TRBV10-3 and TRBJ2-3; tentatively, D is TRBD1 or TRBD2 (5 bases each). Germline V gene data show CDR1 as ENHRY and CDR2 as SYGVKD. V was trimmed by 0 bases and J by 1 base, leaving 5 bases between them. The CDR3 extends over 14 amino acids. The CDR3 spells CAISESGGTDTQYF. The CDR3 DNA sequence: TGTGCCATCAGTGAGTCGGGGGGCACAGATACGCAGTATTTT.

A few counts support this clone. A clone one base away is much larger, so this may be a read error. This chain uses TRBV11-3 with TRBJ2-3; 7 positions agree with TRBD2. Unmatched junction bases numbered 1, after V lost 3 bases and J lost 1 base. Germline loops: CDR1 SGHNT, CDR2 YENEEA. There are 14 residues in the CDR3. CDR3 DNA: TGTGCCAGCAGCTTGGCGGGAGGCACAGATACGCAGTATTTT. Translation: CASSLAGGTDTQYF.

CDR3 DNA sequence: TGTGCCAGCAGCTTACTTTCTGGGACGACCTACACCTTC. Its protein product is CASSLLSGTTYTF. The gene calls are TRBV7-2 and TRBJ1-2, with D possibly being TRBD1 (5 bases). Deletions cut 2 bases from V and 10 bases from J, with 14 bases between. This CDR3 is built from 13 residues. Germline CDR1 reads SGHTA; CDR2 reads FQGNSA.

This clone was found a few times. This CDR3 is CASSSRWSGETQYF. CDR3 in DNA: TGTGCCAGCAGCTCACGTTGGTCCGGGGAGACCCAGTACTTC. V usage is TRBV7-2 and J usage is TRBJ2-5, with D unresolved. Germline V gives CDR1 SGHTA, CDR2 FQGNSA. V lost 4 bases to trimming and J lost 5 bases, with 14 bases between them. The CDR3 sequence is 14 residues long.

This clone has only a few counts. This chain uses TRBV28 with TRBJ2-7; 12 bases map to TRBD1. Trimming took 0 bases from V and 5 from J; bases not matched to a gene: 2. Germline values: CDR1 MDHEN, CDR2 SYDVKM. The CDR3 is made up of 15 amino acids. The CDR3 DNA reads TGTGCCAGCAGTTTATGGGGACAGGGGGCTGACGAGCAGTACTTC. Translating gives CASSLWGQGADEQYF.

This clone has just a few counts. This chain uses TRBV5-1 with TRBJ2-5; 14 nucleotides align to TRBD2. Germline V gene sequence: CDR1 SGHRS, CDR2 YFSETQ. V trimming: 0 bases; J trimming: 3 bases; junction bases outside the gene matches: 4. CDR3 length equals 17 residues. CDR3 bases: TGCGCCAGCAGCTTGGCCTTGGGACTAGCGGGAGAAGAGACCCAGTACTTC. This gives the protein CASSLALGLAGEETQYF.

This chain uses TRBV19 with TRBJ2-5; TRBD1 aligns across 7 bases. The CDR3 sequence is 13 residues long. Trimming cost V 7 bases and J 5 bases; bases outside gene matches: 7. Per germline, CDR1 LNHDA and CDR2 SQIVND (reference sequence). The CDR3 here is CASTPTGKETQYF. CDR3 nucleotides: TGTGCCAGTACCCCGACAGGGAAGGAGACCCAGTACTTC.

V gene TRBV7-6 combines with J gene TRBJ2-1, with 7 nucleotides matching TRBD2. There are 19 residues in the CDR3. Per germline, CDR1 SGHVS and CDR2 FNYEAQ. V shed 5 bases and J 4 bases; nucleotides not matched to a gene: 20. As DNA, the CDR3 is TGTGCCAGCAGCCCCGAATCACGGGCGGCGGCTAGCGGATACAATGAGCAGTTCTTC. It translates to CASSPESRAAASGYNEQFF.

The chain has TRBV28 and TRBJ2-7; D assignment may be TRBD1 or TRBD2 (5 bases each). The CDR3 contains 13 residues. Germline loops: CDR1 MDHEN, CDR2 SYDVKM. V gave up 6 bases and J gave up 6 bases, with 15 bases separating them. The CDR3 loop is CASRRQGTIEQYF. CDR3 bases: TGTGCCAGCAGGCGTCAAGGGACGATCGAGCAGTACTTC.

Only a few counts were recorded for this clone. The chain joins TRBV2 to TRBJ1-1, with D perhaps TRBD1 (5 bases). The V gene lost 11 bases and the J gene lost 4 bases, with 14 bases spanning the gap. Germline CDR1 and CDR2: SNHLY and FYNNEI. The CDR3 loop spans 12 amino acids. In nucleotides, the CDR3 is TGTGCCGGTCGACGGGGGATCACTGAAGCTTTCTTT. Translated: CAGRRGITEAFF.

This sequence joins TRBV18 and TRBJ2-7; 8 positions match TRBD1. V shed 2 bases, J shed 3 bases, and the junction held 15 bases outside the gene matches. The germline V gene encodes CDR1 KGHSH and CDR2 LQKENI. The CDR3 sequence is 18 residues long. The CDR3: CASSPWQTGTGGGYEQYF. DNA for the CDR3: TGTGCCAGCTCACCATGGCAAACTGGGACAGGTGGAGGCTACGAGCAGTACTTC.

The CDR3, as DNA: TGCACCAGCAGCCAGAGACAGGGGGTAGATACGCAGTATTTT. Translation: CTSSQRQGVDTQYF. The chain has TRBV1 and TRBJ2-3; the D call in the table, TRBD1, was not verified against the DNA. TRBV1 is designated a pseudogene. The CDR3 contains 14 residues.